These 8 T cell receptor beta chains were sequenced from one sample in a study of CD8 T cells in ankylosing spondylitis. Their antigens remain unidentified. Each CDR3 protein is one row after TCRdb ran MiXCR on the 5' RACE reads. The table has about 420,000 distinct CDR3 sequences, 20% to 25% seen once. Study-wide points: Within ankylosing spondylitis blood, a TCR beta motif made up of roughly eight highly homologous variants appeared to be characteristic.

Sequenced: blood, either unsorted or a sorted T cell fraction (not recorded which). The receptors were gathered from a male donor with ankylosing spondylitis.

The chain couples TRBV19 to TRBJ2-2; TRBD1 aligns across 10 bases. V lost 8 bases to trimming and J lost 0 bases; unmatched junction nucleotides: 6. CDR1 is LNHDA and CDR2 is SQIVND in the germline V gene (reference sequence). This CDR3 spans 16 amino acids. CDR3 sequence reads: CASGRTGGSNTGELFF. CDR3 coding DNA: TGTGCCAGTGGACGGACAGGGGGGTCGAACACCGGGGAGCTGTTTTTT.

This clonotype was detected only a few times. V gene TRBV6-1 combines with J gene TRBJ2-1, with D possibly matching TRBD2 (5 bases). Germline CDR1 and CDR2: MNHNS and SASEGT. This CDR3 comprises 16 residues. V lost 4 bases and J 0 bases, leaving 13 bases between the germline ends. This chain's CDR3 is CASSGPRGSSYNEQFF. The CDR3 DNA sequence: TGTGCCAGCAGTGGGCCCCGGGGAAGCTCCTACAATGAGCAGTTCTTC.

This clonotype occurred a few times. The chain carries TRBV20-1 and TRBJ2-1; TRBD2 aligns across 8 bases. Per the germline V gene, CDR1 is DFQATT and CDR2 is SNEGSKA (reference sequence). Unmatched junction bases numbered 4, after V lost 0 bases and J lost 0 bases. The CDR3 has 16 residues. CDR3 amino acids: CSARDPSGPSYNEQFF. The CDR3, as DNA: TGCAGTGCTAGAGATCCTAGCGGGCCCTCCTACAATGAGCAGTTCTTC.

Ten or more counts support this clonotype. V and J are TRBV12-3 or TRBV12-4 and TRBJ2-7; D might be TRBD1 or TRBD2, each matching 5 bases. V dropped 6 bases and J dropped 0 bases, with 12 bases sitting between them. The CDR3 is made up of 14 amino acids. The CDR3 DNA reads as TGTGCCAGCAGCCGGGGCAACAGCTCCTACGAGCAGTACTTC. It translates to CASSRGNSSYEQYF.

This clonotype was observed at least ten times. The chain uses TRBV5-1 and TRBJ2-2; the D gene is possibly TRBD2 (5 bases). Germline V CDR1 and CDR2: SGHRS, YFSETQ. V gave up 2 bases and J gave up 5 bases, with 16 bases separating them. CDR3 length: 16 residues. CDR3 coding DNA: TGCGCCAGCAGCTTCCAGGTTCGGGGTAGTACCGGGGAGCTGTTTTTT. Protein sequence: CASSFQVRGSTGELFF.

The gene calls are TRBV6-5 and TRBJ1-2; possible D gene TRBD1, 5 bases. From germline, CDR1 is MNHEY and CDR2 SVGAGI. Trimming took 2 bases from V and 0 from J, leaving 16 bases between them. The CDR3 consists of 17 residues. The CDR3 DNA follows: TGTGCCAGCAGTTACGGTGCCGGACACCTCGCTAACTATGGCTACACCTTC. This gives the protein CASSYGAGHLANYGYTF.

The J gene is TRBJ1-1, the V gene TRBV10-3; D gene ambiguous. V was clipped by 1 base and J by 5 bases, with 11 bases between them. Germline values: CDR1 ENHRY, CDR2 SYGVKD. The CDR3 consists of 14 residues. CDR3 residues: CAISELEFRTEAFF. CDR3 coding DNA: TGTGCCATCAGTGAGTTAGAGTTCAGGACTGAAGCTTTCTTT.

CDR3 DNA: TGTGCCAGCAGACCGAACACTGAAGCTTTCTTT. It specifies CASRPNTEAFF. The gene calls are TRBV12-3 or TRBV12-4 and TRBJ1-1; D is unclear. The CDR3 contains 11 residues. The V end lost 6 bases, the J end lost 1 base, and 3 bases lay between the germline ends.